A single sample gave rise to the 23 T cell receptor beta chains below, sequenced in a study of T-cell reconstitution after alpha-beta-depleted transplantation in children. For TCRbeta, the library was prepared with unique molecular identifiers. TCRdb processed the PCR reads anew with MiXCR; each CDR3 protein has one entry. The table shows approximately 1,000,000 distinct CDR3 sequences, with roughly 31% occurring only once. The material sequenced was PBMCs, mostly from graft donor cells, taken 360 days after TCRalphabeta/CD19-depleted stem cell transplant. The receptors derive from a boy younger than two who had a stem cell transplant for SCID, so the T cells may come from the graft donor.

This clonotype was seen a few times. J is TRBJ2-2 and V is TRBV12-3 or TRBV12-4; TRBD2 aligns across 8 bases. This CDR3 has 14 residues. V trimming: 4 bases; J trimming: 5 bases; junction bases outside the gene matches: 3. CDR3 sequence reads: CASSYGGVTGELFF. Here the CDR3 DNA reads TGTGCCAGCAGTTACGGGGGGGTTACCGGGGAGCTGTTTTTT.

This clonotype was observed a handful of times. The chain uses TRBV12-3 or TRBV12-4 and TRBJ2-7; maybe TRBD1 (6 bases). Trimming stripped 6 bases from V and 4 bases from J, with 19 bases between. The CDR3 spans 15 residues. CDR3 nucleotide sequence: TGTGCCAGCAGCCTGGACAGTCTGGGGCGTTACGAGCAGTACTTC. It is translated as CASSLDSLGRYEQYF.

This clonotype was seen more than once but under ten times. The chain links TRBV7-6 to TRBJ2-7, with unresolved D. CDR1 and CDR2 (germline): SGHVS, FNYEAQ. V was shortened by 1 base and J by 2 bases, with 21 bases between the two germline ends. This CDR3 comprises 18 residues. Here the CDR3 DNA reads TGTGCCAGCAGCTTAGAGTCTCCCGGAACCAGCAAGCCCTACGAGCAGTACTTC. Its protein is CASSLESPGTSKPYEQYF.

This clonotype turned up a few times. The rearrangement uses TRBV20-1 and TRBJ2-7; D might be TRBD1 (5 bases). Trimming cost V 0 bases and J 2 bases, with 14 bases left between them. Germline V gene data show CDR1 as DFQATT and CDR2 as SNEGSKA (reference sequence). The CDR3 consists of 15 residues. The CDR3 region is CSARDGAPFAYEQYF. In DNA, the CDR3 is TGCAGTGCTAGAGATGGGGCACCCTTCGCCTACGAGCAGTACTTC.

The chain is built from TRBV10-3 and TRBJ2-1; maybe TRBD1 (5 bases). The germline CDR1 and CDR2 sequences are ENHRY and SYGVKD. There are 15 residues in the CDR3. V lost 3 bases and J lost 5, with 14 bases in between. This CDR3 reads CAISDTQGLNNEQFF. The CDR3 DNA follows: TGTGCCATCAGTGACACCCAGGGATTGAACAATGAGCAGTTCTTC.

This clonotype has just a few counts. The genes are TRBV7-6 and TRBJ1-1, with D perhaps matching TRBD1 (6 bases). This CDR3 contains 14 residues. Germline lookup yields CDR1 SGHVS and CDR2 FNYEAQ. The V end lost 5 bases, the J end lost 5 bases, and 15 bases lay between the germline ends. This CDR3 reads CASSRARGATEAFF. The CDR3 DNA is TGTGCCAGCAGCCGAGCGAGGGGGGCTACTGAAGCTTTCTTT.

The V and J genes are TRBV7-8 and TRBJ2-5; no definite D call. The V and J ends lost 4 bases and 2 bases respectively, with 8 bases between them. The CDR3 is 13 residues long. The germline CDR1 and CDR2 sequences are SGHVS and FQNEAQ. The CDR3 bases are TGTGCCAGCAGCTACCCCGGTCAAGAGACCCAGTACTTC. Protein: CASSYPGQETQYF.

CDR3 coding DNA: TGTGCCAGCAGTTTGGCCGTAGTGGGGCTTGGGGGCTACACCTTC. It yields the protein CASSLAVVGLGGYTF. The chain links TRBV12-3 or TRBV12-4 to TRBJ1-2, with D tentatively TRBD1 (5 bases). CDR3 size: 15 residues. V lost 3 bases to trimming and J lost 8 bases, with 19 bases between them.

The CDR3 here is CASSYMIGANVLTF. CDR3 nucleotides: TGTGCCAGCAGTTACATGATAGGGGCCAACGTCCTGACTTTC. The chain recombines TRBV6-2 or TRBV6-3 with TRBJ2-6; no clear D. From germline, CDR1 is MNHEY and CDR2 SVGEGT. Between the trimmed V and J ends, which lost 2 bases and 4 bases, there was a span of 6 bases. The CDR3 runs to 14 residues.

DNA of the CDR3: TGCGCCAGCAGCCAAGCGGAATCGGATACGCAGTATTTT. Protein: CASSQAESDTQYF. This chain joins TRBV4-3 and TRBJ2-3; D uncertain. The CDR3 extends over 13 amino acids. V lost 1 base and J lost 6, with 8 bases in between. Germline assignment: CDR1 LGHNA and CDR2 YSLEER.

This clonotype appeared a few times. The chain's CDR3 is CASSDKPGQLYYNSPLHF. The CDR3 DNA sequence: TGTGCCAGCTCCGATAAACCGGGACAGCTTTACTATAATTCACCCCTCCACTTT. The V gene is TRBV5-5, the J gene TRBJ1-6, with 7 bases that match TRBD1. Germline V CDR1 and CDR2: SGHKS, YYEKEE (reference sequence). Trimming removed 7 bases from V and 3 bases from J; junction bases left unmatched: 16. CDR3 length equals 18 residues.

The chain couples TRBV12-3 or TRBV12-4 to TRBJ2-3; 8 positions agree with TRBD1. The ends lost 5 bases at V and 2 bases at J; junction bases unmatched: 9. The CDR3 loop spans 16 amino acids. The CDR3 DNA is TGTGCCAGCAGTATGAACAGGGGGATTTCCACAGATACGCAGTATTTT. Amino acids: CASSMNRGISTDTQYF.

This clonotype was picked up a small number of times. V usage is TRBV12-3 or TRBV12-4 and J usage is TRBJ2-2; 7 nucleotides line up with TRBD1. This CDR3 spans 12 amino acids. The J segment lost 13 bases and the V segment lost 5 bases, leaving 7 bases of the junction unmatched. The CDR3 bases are TGTGCCAGCAGTCCCCCGGACAGGAGGCTGTTTTTT. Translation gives CASSPPDRRLFF.

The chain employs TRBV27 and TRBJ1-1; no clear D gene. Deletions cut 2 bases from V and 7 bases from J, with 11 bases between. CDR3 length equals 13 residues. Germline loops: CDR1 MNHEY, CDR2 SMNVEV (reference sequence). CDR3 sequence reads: CASSLGPAIEAFF. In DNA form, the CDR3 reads TGTGCCAGCAGTTTAGGCCCAGCCATTGAAGCTTTCTTT.

CDR3 in amino acids: CSAPPGQLTAFF. CDR3 in DNA: TGCAGTGCTCCTCCGGGACAACTCACCGCTTTCTTT. The rearrangement links TRBV20-1 to TRBJ1-1, with D possibly TRBD1 on 6 matching bases. The CDR3 runs to 12 residues. Looked up from germline, CDR1 is DFQATT and CDR2 is SNEGSKA (reference sequence). V lost 5 bases and J 11 bases, leaving 18 bases between the germline ends.

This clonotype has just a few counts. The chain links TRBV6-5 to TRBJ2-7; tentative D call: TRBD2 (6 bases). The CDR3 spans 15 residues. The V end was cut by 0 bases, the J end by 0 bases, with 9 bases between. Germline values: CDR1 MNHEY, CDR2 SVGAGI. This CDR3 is CASSYSRDFSYEQYF. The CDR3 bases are TGTGCCAGCAGTTACTCGCGGGATTTCTCCTACGAGCAGTACTTC.

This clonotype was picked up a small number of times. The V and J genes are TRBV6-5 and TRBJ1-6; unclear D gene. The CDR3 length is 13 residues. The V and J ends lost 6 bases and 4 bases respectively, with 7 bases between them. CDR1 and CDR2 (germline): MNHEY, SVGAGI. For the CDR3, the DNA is TGTGCCAGCAGCCCAACTTATAATTCACCCCTCCACTTT. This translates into CASSPTYNSPLHF.

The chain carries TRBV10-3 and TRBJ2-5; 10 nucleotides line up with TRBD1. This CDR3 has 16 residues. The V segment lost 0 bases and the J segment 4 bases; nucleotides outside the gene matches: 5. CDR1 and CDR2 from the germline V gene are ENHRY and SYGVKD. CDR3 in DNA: TGTGCCATCAGTGAGTCGGGACAGGGGTCACGAGAGACCCAGTACTTC. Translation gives CAISESGQGSRETQYF.

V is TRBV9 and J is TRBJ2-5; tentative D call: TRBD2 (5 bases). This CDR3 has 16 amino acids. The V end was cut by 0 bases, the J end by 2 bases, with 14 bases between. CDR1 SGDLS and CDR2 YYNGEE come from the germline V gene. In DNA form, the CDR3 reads TGTGCCAGCAGCGTAGGGATTCGAAGAGGGCAAGAGACCCAGTACTTC. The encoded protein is CASSVGIRRGQETQYF. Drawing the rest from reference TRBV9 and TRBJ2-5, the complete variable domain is DSGVTQTPKHLITATGQRVTLRCSPRSGDLSVYWYQQSLDQGLQFLIQYYNGEERAKGNILERFSAQQFPDLHSELNLSSLELGDSALYFCASSVGIRRGQETQYFGPGTRLLVL.

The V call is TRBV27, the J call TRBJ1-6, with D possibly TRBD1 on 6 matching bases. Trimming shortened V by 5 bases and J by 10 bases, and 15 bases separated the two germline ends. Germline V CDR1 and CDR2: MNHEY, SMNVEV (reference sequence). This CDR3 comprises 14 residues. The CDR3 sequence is CASSGMGGLSPLHF. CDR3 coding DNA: TGTGCCAGCAGTGGGATGGGGGGCCTCTCACCCCTCCACTTT.

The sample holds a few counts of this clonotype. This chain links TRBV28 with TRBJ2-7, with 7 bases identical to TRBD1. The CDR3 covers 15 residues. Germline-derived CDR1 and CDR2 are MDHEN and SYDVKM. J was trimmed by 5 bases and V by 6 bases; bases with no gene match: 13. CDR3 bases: TGTGCCAGCAGCCACCACCAGGCCAGGGGGAACGAGCAGTACTTC. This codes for CASSHHQARGNEQYF.

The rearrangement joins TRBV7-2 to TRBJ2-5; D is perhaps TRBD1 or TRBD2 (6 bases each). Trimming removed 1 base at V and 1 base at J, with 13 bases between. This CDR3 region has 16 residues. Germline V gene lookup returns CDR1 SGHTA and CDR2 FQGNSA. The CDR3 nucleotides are TGTGCCAGCAGCTTAGTGGGGGGCGGGGTCCAAGAGACCCAGTACTTC. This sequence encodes CASSLVGGGVQETQYF.

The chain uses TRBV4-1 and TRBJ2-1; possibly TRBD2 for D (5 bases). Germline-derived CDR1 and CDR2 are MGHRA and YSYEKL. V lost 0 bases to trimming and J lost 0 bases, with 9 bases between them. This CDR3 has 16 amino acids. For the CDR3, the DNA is TGCGCCAGCAGCCAAGATCCGGGGAACTCCTACAATGAGCAGTTCTTC. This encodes CASSQDPGNSYNEQFF.